This TCR beta chain was found in a study of beta chain features in type 1 diabetes. Since all of the isolated RNA was reverse transcribed, expressed TCRB transcripts were what got sequenced. Sequenced by immunoSEQ multiplex PCR; TCRdb stores in-frame clones only, minus some. This table holds under 950,000 clones, 15% to 20% found once. This CDR3 spans 17 amino acids. Trimming took off 5 bases at V and 3 bases at J, with 22 bases between the two ends. Germline V lookup: CDR1 SGHAT, CDR2 FQNNGV. The V and J genes are TRBV11-2 and TRBJ1-2, with unresolved D. This sequence was found in a woman younger than 30 in good health. What was sequenced was naive CD4+ T cells from blood. DNA for the CDR3: TGTGCCAGCAGCCCCGTGCGGTCGCGGGGAGTAGACTATGGCTACACCTTC. Its protein product is CASSPVRSRGVDYGYTF. Supplemented by reference TRBV11-2 and TRBJ1-2, the full variable domain reads EAGVAQSPRYKIIEKRQSVAFWCNPISGHATLYWYQQILGQGPKLLIQFQNNGVVDDSQLPKDRFSAERLKGVDSTLKIQPAKLEDSAVYLCASSPVRSRGVDYGYTFGSGTRLTVV.